The sample holds many counts of the clone carrying this TCR beta chain. Its antigen is unidentified. Overall study results and limits: Tumor Treg TCRs overlapped most with tumor naive CD4+ cells.

The sorted Tregs were CD4+CD25+CD127-/low cells. Constant-region reverse primers amplified full-length variable regions, followed by semi-nested Nested Universal Primer A PCR. TCRdb independently ran MiXCR on the 5' RACE reads; one entry per CDR3 protein. The sample yields more than 55,000 distinct CDR3 sequences, around 21% seen once. CDR1 is KGHDR, CDR2 SFDVKD, per germline. Trimming removed 3 bases from V and 6 bases from J; junction bases left unmatched: 8. There are 16 residues in the CDR3. The chain links TRBV24-1 to TRBJ2-1; TRBD1 matches at 9 bases. The sequenced sample was tumor-infiltrating Tregs sorted from the breast tumor. The source of this sequence is a female donor with breast cancer. CDR3 sequence: CATSDRTGTGSNEQFF. The CDR3 DNA follows: TGTGCCACCAGTGATCGGACCGGGACAGGGAGCAATGAGCAGTTCTTC.